This T cell receptor (beta chain) was sequenced for a study of shared clonotypes between healthy human individuals (dated by TCRdb to the early 2020s). With regard to the full study: The cohort included three men and a couple of women between 18 and 49 years of age. For each donor, CD4 naive and CD4 memory were each given three plates, CD8 naive was given two plates, and CD8 memory was given one plate. The study deeply sequenced blood TCR repertoires of five healthy adults to estimate repertoire size and the extent of clonotype sharing between individuals. To increase sequencing depth and limit assay-specific biases, TCR repertoire library preparation and sequencing were carried out by different laboratories using diverse techniques. Leukapheresis yielded between about 0.8 and 8.9 billion PBMCs per donor. What the research found in general, with its limitations: Pairwise subsampling indicated that sequencing depth was expected to affect the degree of clonotype sharing among donors. When a few donors were compared, the shared fraction of clonotypes was about 5.4% for naive CD4, over 3% for naive CD8, roughly 2.3% for memory CD4, and roughly 0.43% for memory CD8. Even with the large sequencing depth, rarefaction of the sorted-subset datasets indicated that sequencing was incomplete. The small number of donors limited the genetic and exposure-history diversity represented. Compared with non-shared clonotypes, clonotypes shared by all four sorted-subset donors had higher generation probabilities. Only blood was sampled, and tissue TCR repertoires likely differ from those in blood. Estimated clonotype richness was generally larger for naive than for memory subsets.

Between the V and J ends, shortened by 4 bases and 5 bases respectively, the junction contains 15 bases. In the germline V gene, CDR1 corresponds to SGHRS and CDR2 to YFSETQ. The CDR3 starts with the cysteine, ends with the phenylalanine, and has 14 residues. Just the 42-base CDR3 DNA is kept, in frame starting at base 1. As regards this clone: What this receptor recognizes is not known. The sample holds no much larger clone one base away, and base qualities are not on file.

Healthy HIV-negative adults with no recently reported acute infections or vaccinations were included as donors. Every donor was a Caucasian adult living in Nashville, Tennessee, USA. CD4+ T cells were enriched by magnetic negative selection; naive cells were then positively selected on CD45RA, and the negative fraction formed the memory subset. Blood was collected by leukapheresis, and PBMCs were isolated by Ficoll-Histopaque density gradient centrifugation and then cryopreserved in liquid nitrogen vapor phase. Analytical flow cytometry was used to check the purity and quantity of every magnetically sorted T cell population. Genomic DNA was isolated from every sorted fraction and measured by UV absorbance on a Nanodrop 2000c. Using the deep immunoSEQ assay, TCR CDR3 regions were amplified from genomic DNA by multiplex PCR. For each cell subset, the extracted genomic DNA was distributed evenly across all wells of several immunoSEQ 96-well plates, and each plate served as one replicate. Each replicate PCR for sorted subsets received roughly 0.2 ug genomic DNA, equal to about 30,000 T cell genomes. The purified libraries were quantified using a Qubit 3.0 fluorometer, sized with a Bioanalyzer 2100, and then quantified again using the KAPA Library Quantification kit. Every immunoSEQ 96-well plate was sequenced on a dedicated single-read 150-cycle Illumina NextSeq 550 flow cell. In the original analysis: Because only junctional sequences without quality scores were contained in the immunoSEQ output, filtering matching that applied to full-length reads could not be performed. To assign V/J genes and CDR3, sequences were annotated against IMGT germline references using PyIR, a Python wrapper for IgBLAST v1.9. Reads were removed for weak V/J assignments (E-value above 1e-6), missing CDR3, stop codons, out-of-frame junctions, or ambiguous translated residues. V3J clonotypes were defined by identical inferred V gene, J gene, and CDR3 amino acid sequence. Percentage overlap between repertoires was computed as shared unique clonotypes divided by the size of the smaller repertoire. Three approaches were used to assess repertoire richness: RTK rarefaction, the Chao1 estimator, and Recon v2.1 estimates of unobserved clonotypes. Generation probabilities for all TCRbeta clonotypes obtained by the gDNA method from a handful of donors were computed using OLGA. TCRdb re-hosts the immuneACCESS table, in-frame sequences only. Its copies lack some clones; in the studies checked, an unresolved V gene accounts for under half of them, and the cause for the rest is not known. The V and J calls and clone size are taken from that table; D and trimming were inferred from the DNA. Across this sample there are roughly 2.2 million clones, with around 90% seen only once. The ten largest account for more than 0.35% of the sample.

The sequence links TRBV5-1 to TRBJ1-2, with TRBD1 perhaps the D gene, on 5 matching bases. Source material: naive CD4+ T cells from PBMCs. The sample's cell subset or site label is to be understood as: CD45RA+ positively selected. The TCR was taken from a man aged 18 to 30 in good health. Some clones in this sample may be carry-over from other donors' samples. The encoded CDR3 is CASSADSLGYGYTF. The DNA sequence is given as TGCGCCAGCAGCGCCGACAGCCTTGGTTATGGCTACACCTTC.